The present T cell receptor beta chain was sequenced within a study of blood T cell repertoires in COVID-19. Study information: COVID-19 samples from acute and convalescent phases originated in the United States, Italy and Spain. The cDNA or gDNA used as material had been derived from T cells, B-cell-depleted T cells, or PBMCs.

The CDR3 length is 15 residues. In germline, CDR1 is SGDLS, CDR2 YYNGEE. V was clipped by 3 bases and J by 1 base; unmatched bases: 3. In the original processing: Reference gene primers were amplified, and this amplification served to estimate nucleated cell counts. Measured with immunoSEQ multiplex PCR; TCRdb has only the in-frame clones, and not every one. The V and J calls and clone size are taken from that table; D and trimming were inferred from the DNA. Among about 190,000 clones listed, less than 85% were seen once. Sequenced material: peripheral blood. The gene calls are TRBV9 and TRBJ2-1, with 8 positions matching TRBD1. The clonotype was recovered from a woman in her fifties or sixties with acute or convalescent COVID-19. CDR3 residues: CASSARTGSYNEQFF. The DNA for the CDR3 is TGTGCCAGCAGCGCTAGGACAGGGTCCTACAATGAGCAGTTCTTC.